The clone carrying this TCR beta chain was picked up a small number of times. Antigen: not known. The data are from a study of identical twins. The study, taken as a whole, reports: While abundant cord blood beta clonotypes carried fewer insertions, memory repertoires showed no such pattern.

Germline trimming cut 4 bases from V and 2 bases from J; bases unmatched to any gene: 6. This CDR3 region has 15 residues. CDR1 is SGHDT and CDR2 is YYEEEE in the germline V gene. TCRdb re-called the 5' RACE reads with MiXCR, one entry per CDR3 protein. This sample has about 790,000 distinct CDR3 sequences, with 15% to 20% found just once. This same sample was also taken into another study, of T cells expressing NK-cell markers. That source reports: Dominant NKG2C+ clonotypes made up roughly 1.0-7.0% of CD8+ T cells in 5 or 6 donors.

The gene calls are TRBV5-6 and TRBJ2-1, with 7 bases fitting TRBD2. Sequencing was done on a sample of PBMCs. The receptor comes from a woman between 18 and 30 years old in good health. DNA for the CDR3: TGTGCCAGCAGCCAGGGACTAAGCCCCTACAATGAGCAGTTCTTC. Amino acids: CASSQGLSPYNEQFF.